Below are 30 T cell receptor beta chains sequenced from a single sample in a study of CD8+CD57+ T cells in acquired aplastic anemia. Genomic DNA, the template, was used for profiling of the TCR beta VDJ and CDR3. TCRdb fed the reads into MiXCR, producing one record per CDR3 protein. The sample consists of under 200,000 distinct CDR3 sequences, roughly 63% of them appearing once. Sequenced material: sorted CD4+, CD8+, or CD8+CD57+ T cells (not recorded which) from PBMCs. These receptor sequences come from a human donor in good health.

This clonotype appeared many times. CDR3 DNA: TGTGCCAGCAGACTCCCGACAGGGCTAACGGGAAAACTGTTTTTT. Translated: CASRLPTGLTGKLFF. The chain has TRBV2 and TRBJ1-4; 7 nucleotides agree with TRBD1. This CDR3 spans 15 amino acids. Germline values: CDR1 SNHLY, CDR2 FYNNEI. J lost 10 bases, V lost 6 bases, and 14 bases had no gene match.

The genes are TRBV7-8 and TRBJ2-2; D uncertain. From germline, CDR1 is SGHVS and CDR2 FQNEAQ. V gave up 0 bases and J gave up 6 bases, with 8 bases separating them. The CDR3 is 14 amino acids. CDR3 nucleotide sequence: TGTGCCAGCAGCTTAGCGCTTCTATCCGGGGAGCTGTTTTTT. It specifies CASSLALLSGELFF.

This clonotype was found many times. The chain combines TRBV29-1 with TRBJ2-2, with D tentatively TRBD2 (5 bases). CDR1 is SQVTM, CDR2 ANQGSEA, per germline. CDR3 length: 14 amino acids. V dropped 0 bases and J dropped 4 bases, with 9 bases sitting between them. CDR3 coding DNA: TGCAGCGTTGAAGATCCAGGAGGCACCGGGGAGCTGTTTTTT. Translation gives CSVEDPGGTGELFF.

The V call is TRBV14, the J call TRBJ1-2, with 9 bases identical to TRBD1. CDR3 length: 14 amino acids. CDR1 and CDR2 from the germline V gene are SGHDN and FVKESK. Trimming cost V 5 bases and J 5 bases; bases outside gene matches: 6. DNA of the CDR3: TGTGCCAGCAGCACCCACGGGACAGGGTATGGCTACACCTTC. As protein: CASSTHGTGYGYTF.

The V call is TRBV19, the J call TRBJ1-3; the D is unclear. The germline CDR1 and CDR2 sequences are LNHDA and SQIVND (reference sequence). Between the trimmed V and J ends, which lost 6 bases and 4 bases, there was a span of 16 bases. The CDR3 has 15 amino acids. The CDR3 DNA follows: TGTGCCAGTAGAAAAGACGGATCCAACGGAAACACCATATATTTT. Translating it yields CASRKDGSNGNTIYF.

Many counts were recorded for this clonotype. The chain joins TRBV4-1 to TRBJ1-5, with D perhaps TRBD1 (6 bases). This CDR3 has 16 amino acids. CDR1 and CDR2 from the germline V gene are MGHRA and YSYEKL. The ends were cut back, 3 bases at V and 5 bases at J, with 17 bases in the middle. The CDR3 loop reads CASSQDSLMRYQPQHF. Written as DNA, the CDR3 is TGCGCCAGCAGCCAGGACAGCCTCATGAGATATCAGCCCCAGCATTTT.

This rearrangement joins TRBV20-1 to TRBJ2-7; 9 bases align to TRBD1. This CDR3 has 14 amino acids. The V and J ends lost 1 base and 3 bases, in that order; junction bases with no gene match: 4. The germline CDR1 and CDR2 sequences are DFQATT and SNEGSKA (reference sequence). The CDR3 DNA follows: TGCAGTGCTAGAGTACAGGGGGCGAACTACGAGCAGTACTTC. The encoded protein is CSARVQGANYEQYF.

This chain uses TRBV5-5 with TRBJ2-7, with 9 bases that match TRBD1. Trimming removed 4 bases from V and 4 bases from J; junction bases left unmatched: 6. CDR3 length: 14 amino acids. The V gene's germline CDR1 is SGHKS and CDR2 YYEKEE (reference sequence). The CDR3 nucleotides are TGTGCCAGCAGCCCGCGGACAGGGGCTTACGAGCAGTACTTC. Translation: CASSPRTGAYEQYF.

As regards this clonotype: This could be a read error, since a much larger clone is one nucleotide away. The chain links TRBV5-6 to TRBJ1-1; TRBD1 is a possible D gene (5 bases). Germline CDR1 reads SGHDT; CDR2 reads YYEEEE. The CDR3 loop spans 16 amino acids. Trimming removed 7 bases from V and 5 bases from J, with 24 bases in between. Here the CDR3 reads CASGQYSGRRRTEAFF. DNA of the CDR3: TGTGCCAGCGGACAATACTCGGGGCGGCGGAGAACTGAAGCTTTCTTT.

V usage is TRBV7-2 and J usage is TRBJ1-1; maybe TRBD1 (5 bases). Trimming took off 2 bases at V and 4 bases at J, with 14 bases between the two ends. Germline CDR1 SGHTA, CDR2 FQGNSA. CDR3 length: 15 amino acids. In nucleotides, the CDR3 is TGTGCCAGCAGCTTAAGGGAAAGGGGAGGCACTGAAGCTTTCTTT. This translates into CASSLRERGGTEAFF.

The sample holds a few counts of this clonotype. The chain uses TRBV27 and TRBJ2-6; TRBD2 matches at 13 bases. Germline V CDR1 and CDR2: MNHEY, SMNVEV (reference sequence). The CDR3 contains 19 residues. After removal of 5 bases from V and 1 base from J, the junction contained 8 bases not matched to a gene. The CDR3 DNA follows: TGTGCCAGCAGTCCCATAGGACTAGCGGGAGATTCTGGGGCCAACGTCCTGACTTTC. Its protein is CASSPIGLAGDSGANVLTF. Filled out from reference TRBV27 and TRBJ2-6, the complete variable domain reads EAQVTQNPRYLITVTGKKLTVTCSQNMNHEYMSWYRQDPGLGLRQIYYSMNVEVTDKGDVPEGYKVSRKEKRNFPLILESPSPNQTSLYFCASSPIGLAGDSGANVLTFGAGSRLTVL.

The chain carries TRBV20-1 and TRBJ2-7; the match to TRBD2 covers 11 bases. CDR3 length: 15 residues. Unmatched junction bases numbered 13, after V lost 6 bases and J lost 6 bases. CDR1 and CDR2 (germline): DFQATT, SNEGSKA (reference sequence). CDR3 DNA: TGCAGTGCCCCAAGGGCACTAGCGGGGGAGGGCGAGCAGTACTTC. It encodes CSAPRALAGEGEQYF.

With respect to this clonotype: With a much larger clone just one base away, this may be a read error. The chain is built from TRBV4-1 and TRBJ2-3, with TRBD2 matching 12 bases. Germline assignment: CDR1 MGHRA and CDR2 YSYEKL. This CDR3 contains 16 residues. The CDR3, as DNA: TGCGCCAGCAGCCCGAAGACTAGCGGGAGCACAGATACGCAGTCTTTT. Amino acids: CASSPKTSGSTDTQSF.

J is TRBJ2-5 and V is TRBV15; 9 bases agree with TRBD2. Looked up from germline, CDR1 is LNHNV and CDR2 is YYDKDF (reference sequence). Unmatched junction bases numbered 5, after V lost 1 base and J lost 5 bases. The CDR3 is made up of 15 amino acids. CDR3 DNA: TGTGCCACCAGCAGAGGGACTAGCGATGCGGAGACCCAGTACTTC. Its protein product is CATSRGTSDAETQYF. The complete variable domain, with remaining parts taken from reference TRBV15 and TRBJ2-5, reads DAMVIQNPRYQVTQFGKPVTLSCSQTLNHNVMYWYQQKSSQAPKLLFHYYDKDFNNEADTPDNFQSRRPNTSFCFLDIRSPGLGDTAMYLCATSRGTSDAETQYFGPGTRLLVL.

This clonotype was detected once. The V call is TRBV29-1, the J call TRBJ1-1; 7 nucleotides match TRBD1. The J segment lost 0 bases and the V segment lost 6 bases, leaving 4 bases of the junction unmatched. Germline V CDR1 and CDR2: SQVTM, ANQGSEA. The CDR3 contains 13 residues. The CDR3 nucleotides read TGCAGCGTAGGGAGGGGGCTGAACACTGAAGCTTTCTTT. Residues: CSVGRGLNTEAFF.

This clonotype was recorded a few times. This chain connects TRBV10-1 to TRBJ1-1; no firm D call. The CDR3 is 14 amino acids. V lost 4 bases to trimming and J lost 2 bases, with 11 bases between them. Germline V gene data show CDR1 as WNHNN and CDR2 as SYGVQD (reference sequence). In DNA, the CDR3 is TGCGCCAGCAGTGGCGGCAGCTACAACACTGAAGCTTTCTTT. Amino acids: CASSGGSYNTEAFF.

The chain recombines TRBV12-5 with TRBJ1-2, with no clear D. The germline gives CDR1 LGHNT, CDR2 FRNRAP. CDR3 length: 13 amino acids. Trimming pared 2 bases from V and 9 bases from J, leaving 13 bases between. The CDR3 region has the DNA TGTGCTAGTGGTTTGCCCTGGACGGAAAGCTACACCTTC. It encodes CASGLPWTESYTF.

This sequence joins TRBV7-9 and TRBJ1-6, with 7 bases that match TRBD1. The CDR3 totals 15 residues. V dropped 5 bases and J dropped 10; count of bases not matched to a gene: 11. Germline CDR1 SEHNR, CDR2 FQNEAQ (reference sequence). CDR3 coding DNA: TGTGCCAGCAGCGCCGGACAGGAGAAGGGATCACCCCTCCACTTT. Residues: CASSAGQEKGSPLHF.

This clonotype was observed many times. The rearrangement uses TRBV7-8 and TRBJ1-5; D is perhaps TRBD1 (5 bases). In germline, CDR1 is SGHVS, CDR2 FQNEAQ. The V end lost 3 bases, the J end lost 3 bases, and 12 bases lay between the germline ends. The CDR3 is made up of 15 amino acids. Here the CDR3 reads CASSLGDLINQPQHF. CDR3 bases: TGTGCCAGCAGCTTGGGGGATCTGATCAATCAGCCCCAGCATTTT.

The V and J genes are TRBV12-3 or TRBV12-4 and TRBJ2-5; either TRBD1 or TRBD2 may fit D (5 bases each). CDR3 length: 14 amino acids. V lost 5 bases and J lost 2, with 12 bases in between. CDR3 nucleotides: TGTGCCAGCAGTCAGAGGGACGGTCAAGAGACCCAGTACTTC. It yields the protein CASSQRDGQETQYF.

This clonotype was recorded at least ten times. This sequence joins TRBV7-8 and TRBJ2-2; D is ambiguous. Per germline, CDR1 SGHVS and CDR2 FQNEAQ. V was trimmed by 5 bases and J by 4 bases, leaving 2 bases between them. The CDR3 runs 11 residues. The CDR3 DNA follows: TGTGCCAGCAGCCTCACCGGGGAGCTGTTTTTT. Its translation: CASSLTGELFF.

CDR3 DNA: TGTGCCAGCAGCTTAGGGGTTCTAGCGGGGTTCTACAATGAGCAGTTCTTC. This sequence encodes CASSLGVLAGFYNEQFF. V and J are TRBV7-3 and TRBJ2-1; 9 positions agree with TRBD2. V was clipped by 2 bases and J by 3 bases; unmatched bases: 8. Germline V gene sequence: CDR1 SGHTA, CDR2 FQGTGA. The CDR3 runs 17 residues.

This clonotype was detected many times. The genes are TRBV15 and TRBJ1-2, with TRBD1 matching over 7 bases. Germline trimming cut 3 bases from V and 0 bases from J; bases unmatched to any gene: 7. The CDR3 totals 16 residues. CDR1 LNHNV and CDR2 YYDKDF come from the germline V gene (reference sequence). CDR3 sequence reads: CATSSDRVQANYGYTF. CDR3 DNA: TGTGCCACCAGCAGCGACAGGGTTCAAGCTAACTATGGCTACACCTTC.

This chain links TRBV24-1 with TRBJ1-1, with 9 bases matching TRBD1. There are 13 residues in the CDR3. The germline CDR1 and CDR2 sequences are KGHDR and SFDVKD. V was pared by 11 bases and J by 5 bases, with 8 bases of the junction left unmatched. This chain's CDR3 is CAISDRGRTEAFF. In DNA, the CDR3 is TGTGCCATTTCAGACAGGGGGAGGACTGAAGCTTTCTTT.

The CDR3: CASSTRGGSEAGGYTF. CDR3 bases: TGTGCCAGTAGTACCCGGGGGGGCTCCGAAGCCGGTGGCTACACCTTC. The chain recombines TRBV19 with TRBJ1-2, with D possibly matching TRBD1 (6 bases). Germline V gene data show CDR1 as LNHDA and CDR2 as SQIVND (reference sequence). V gave up 4 bases and J gave up 7 bases, with 22 bases separating them. The CDR3 loop spans 16 amino acids.

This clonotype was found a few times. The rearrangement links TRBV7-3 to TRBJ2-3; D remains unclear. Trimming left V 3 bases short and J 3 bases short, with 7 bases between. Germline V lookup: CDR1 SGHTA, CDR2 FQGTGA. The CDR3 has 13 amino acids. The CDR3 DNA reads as TGTGCCAGCAGCTTGTCGCGGACAGATACGCAGTATTTT. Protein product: CASSLSRTDTQYF.

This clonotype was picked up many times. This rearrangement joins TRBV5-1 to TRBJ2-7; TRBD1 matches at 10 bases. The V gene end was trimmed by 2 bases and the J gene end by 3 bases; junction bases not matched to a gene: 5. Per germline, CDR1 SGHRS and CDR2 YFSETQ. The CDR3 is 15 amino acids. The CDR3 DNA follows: TGCGCCAGCAGCTTTCCGGGACAGGGGTTCTACGAGCAGTACTTC. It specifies CASSFPGQGFYEQYF.

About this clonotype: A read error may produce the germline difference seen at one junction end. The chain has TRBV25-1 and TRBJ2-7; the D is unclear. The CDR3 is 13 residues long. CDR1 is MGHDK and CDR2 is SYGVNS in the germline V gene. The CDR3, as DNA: TGTGCCAGCAGAATGGCGGCCTCCTGCGAGCAGTACTTC. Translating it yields CASRMAASCEQYF.

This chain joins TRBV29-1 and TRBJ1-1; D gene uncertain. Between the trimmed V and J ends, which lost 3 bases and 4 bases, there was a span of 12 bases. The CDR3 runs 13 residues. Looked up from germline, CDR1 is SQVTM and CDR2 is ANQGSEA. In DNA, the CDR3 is TGCAGCGTTGATGCCGGGAGGCGCACTGAAGCTTTCTTT. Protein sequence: CSVDAGRRTEAFF.

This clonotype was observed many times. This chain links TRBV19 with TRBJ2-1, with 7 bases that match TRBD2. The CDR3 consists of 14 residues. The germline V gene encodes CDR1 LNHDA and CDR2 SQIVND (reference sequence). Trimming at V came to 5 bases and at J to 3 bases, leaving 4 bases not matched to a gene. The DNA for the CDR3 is TGTGCCAGTAGTCCTAGCGGAAACTACAATGAGCAGTTCTTC. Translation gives CASSPSGNYNEQFF.